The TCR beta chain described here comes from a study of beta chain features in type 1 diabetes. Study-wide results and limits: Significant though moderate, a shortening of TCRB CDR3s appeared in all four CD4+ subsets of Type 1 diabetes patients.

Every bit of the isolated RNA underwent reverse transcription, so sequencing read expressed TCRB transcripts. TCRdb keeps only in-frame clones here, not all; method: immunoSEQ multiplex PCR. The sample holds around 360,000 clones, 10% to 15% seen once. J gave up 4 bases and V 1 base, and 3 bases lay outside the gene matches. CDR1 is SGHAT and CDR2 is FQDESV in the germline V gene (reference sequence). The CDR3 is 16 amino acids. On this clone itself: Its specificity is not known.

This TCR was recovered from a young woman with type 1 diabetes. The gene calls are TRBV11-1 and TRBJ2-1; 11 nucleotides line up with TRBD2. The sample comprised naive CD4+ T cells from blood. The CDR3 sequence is CASSLVGTSGYNEQFF. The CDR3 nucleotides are TGTGCCAGCAGCTTAGTGGGGACTAGCGGTTACAATGAGCAGTTCTTC.